Shown below are 30 T cell receptor beta chains from a single sample sequenced in a study of radiation and T cells in renal cell carcinoma. The assay was immunoSEQ multiplex PCR, and TCRdb's table has in-frame clones only and misses some. The sample lists around 140,000 clones; about 86% were seen once. The sample's time point: blood 4 weeks post-SBRT, at nephrectomy. As to treatment: 15 Gy SBRT to primary tumor, nephrectomy 4 weeks later. The starting material was blood, obtained from a patient whose treatment included radiotherapy and nephrectomy. The receptors stem from a woman between 50 and 59 years old with renal cell carcinoma.

This clone has a single count. The J gene is TRBJ2-5, the V gene TRBV18, with 7 bases aligning to TRBD1. Per the germline V gene, CDR1 is KGHSH and CDR2 is LQKENI. The CDR3 extends over 11 amino acids. J lost 7 bases, V lost 8 bases, and 4 bases had no gene match. This CDR3 reads CASTPGGTQYF. The CDR3 bases are TGTGCCAGCACCCCAGGGGGGACCCAGTACTTC.

This chain connects TRBV6-4 to TRBJ1-5; tentatively, D is TRBD1 (5 bases). Germline V gene lookup returns CDR1 MRHNA and CDR2 SNTAGT. There are 14 residues in the CDR3. Deletions cut 6 bases from V and 9 bases from J, with 18 bases between. The CDR3: CASRERRRRGPQHF. The CDR3, as DNA: TGTGCCAGCAGAGAACGACGGAGGAGGGGGCCCCAGCATTTT.

This chain joins TRBV7-9 and TRBJ2-1, with D perhaps matching TRBD2 (6 bases). The CDR3 sequence is 14 residues long. Trimming removed 6 bases from V and 4 bases from J, with 13 bases in between. Germline CDR1 and CDR2: SEHNR and FQNEAQ (reference sequence). CDR3 region: CASSRSSVYNEQFF. For the CDR3, the DNA is TGTGCCAGCAGTAGGTCTAGCGTGTACAATGAGCAGTTCTTC.

The J gene is TRBJ2-7, the V gene TRBV27, with 11 bases identical to TRBD1. This CDR3 comprises 14 residues. Per germline, CDR1 MNHEY and CDR2 SMNVEV (reference sequence). The ends lost 6 bases at V and 4 bases at J; junction bases unmatched: 5. The CDR3 sequence is CASSFGTGGYEQYF. As DNA, the CDR3 is TGTGCCAGCAGCTTTGGGACAGGGGGGTACGAGCAGTACTTC.

The genes are TRBV4-2 and TRBJ2-7; the D is unclear. The ends were cut back, 0 bases at V and 1 base at J, with 7 bases in the middle. CDR3 size: 14 residues. Germline CDR1 is LGHNA and CDR2 is YNFKEQ. CDR3 DNA sequence: TGTGCCAGCAGCCAAGACGGCGTGTCCTACGAGCAGTACTTC. Its translation is CASSQDGVSYEQYF.

V is TRBV7-9 and J is TRBJ2-1; 9 bases agree with TRBD1. Germline loops: CDR1 SEHNR, CDR2 FQNEAQ (reference sequence). The CDR3 covers 14 residues. Losses at the gene ends were 3 bases for V and 7 bases for J; bases not matched to a gene: 4. CDR3 region: CASSFSGTGNEQFF. The CDR3 DNA sequence: TGTGCCAGCAGCTTTTCCGGGACAGGGAATGAGCAGTTCTTC.

The chain links TRBV19 to TRBJ2-7; 7 bases align to TRBD2. Per germline, CDR1 LNHDA and CDR2 SQIVND (reference sequence). Trimming cost V 4 bases and J 0 bases; bases outside gene matches: 9. The CDR3 is 16 residues long. This CDR3 reads CASSSLVSGNSYEQYF. The CDR3 region has the DNA TGTGCCAGTAGTAGCCTGGTGAGCGGGAACTCCTACGAGCAGTACTTC.

The chain has TRBV5-6 and TRBJ2-7, with a weak D call TRBD1 (6 bases). Germline loops: CDR1 SGHDT, CDR2 YYEEEE. Between the trimmed V and J ends, which lost 0 bases and 4 bases, there was a span of 14 bases. This CDR3 comprises 15 residues. CDR3 nucleotide sequence: TGTGCCAGCAGCTTGGGAACAGGGTATAGTTACGAGCAGTACTTC. Residues: CASSLGTGYSYEQYF.

As for this clone: This sample includes further DNA sequences coding for the same CDR3. The gene calls are TRBV7-9 and TRBJ1-5; no firm D call. The CDR3 consists of 15 residues. Deletions cut 1 base from V and 1 base from J, with 8 bases between. The germline V gene encodes CDR1 SEHNR and CDR2 FQNEAQ (reference sequence). The CDR3 loop is CASSLEGTSNQPQHF. The CDR3 DNA reads TGTGCCAGCAGCTTAGAGGGCACCAGCAATCAGCCCCAGCATTTT.

This chain connects TRBV5-1 to TRBJ2-6, with D perhaps assigned TRBD1 or TRBD2 (6 bases each). V lost 4 bases, J lost 0 bases, and 11 bases lay in between. This CDR3 region has 16 residues. Germline values: CDR1 SGHRS, CDR2 YFSETQ. The CDR3: CASSRGQSSGANVLTF. CDR3 DNA: TGCGCCAGCAGCCGGGGGCAGAGCTCTGGGGCCAACGTCCTGACTTTC.

The J gene is TRBJ1-6, the V gene TRBV6-5; D is unclear. Germline lookup yields CDR1 MNHEY and CDR2 SVGAGI. The CDR3 has 14 residues. V lost 5 bases and J 4 bases, leaving 9 bases between the germline ends. The CDR3 here is CASSPPGYNSPLHF. In DNA form, the CDR3 reads TGTGCCAGCAGTCCCCCGGGGTATAATTCACCCCTCCACTTT.

The chain couples TRBV5-5 to TRBJ2-5; 10 bases fit TRBD1. The CDR3 is 13 residues long. The germline V gene encodes CDR1 SGHKS and CDR2 YYEKEE (reference sequence). V lost 7 bases and J lost 5; bases outside the gene matches: 5. The CDR3 DNA reads TGTGCCAGCGGACAGGGGGTCGGGGAGACCCAGTACTTC. This encodes CASGQGVGETQYF.

The genes are TRBV13 and TRBJ1-1; D not resolved. There are 14 residues in the CDR3. V was trimmed by 5 bases and J by 5 bases, leaving 15 bases between them. CDR1 and CDR2 (germline): PRHDT, FYEKMQ (reference sequence). The chain's CDR3 is CASSPPGERTEAFF. The CDR3 coding sequence is TGTGCCAGCAGCCCCCCCGGGGAGAGGACTGAAGCTTTCTTT.

The genes are TRBV19 and TRBJ2-6; D remains ambiguous. The CDR3 contains 13 residues. Germline-derived CDR1 and CDR2 are LNHDA and SQIVND (reference sequence). Trimming pared 3 bases from V and 0 bases from J, leaving 0 bases between. The CDR3 here is CASSISGANVLTF. DNA for the CDR3: TGTGCCAGTAGTATCTCTGGGGCCAACGTCCTGACTTTC. The complete variable domain, with remaining parts taken from reference TRBV19 and TRBJ2-6, reads DGGITQSPKYLFRKEGQNVTLSCEQNLNHDAMYWYRQDPGQGLRLIYYSQIVNDFQKGDIAEGYSVSREKKESFPLTVTSAQKNPTAFYLCASSISGANVLTFGAGSRLTVL.

V gene TRBV7-9 combines with J gene TRBJ1-4; possible D gene TRBD1, 5 bases. The CDR3 is 13 residues long. Germline loops: CDR1 SEHNR, CDR2 FQNEAQ (reference sequence). Trimming removed 8 bases from V and 6 bases from J, with 13 bases in between. The CDR3, as DNA: TGTGCCAGCGACCTTCGGGGGGATGAAAAACTGTTTTTT. Translation gives CASDLRGDEKLFF.

CDR3 sequence reads: CASSQARGGTGELFF. CDR3 nucleotide sequence: TGTGCCAGCAGCCAAGCCAGGGGGGGAACCGGGGAGCTGTTTTTT. The chain uses TRBV4-2 and TRBJ2-2, with D possibly called TRBD1 or TRBD2 (7 bases each). CDR1 and CDR2 (germline): LGHNA, YNFKEQ. V lost 1 base and J lost 5, with 11 bases in between. This CDR3 spans 15 amino acids.

This clone has only one observation. The rearrangement uses TRBV7-8 and TRBJ1-1; unclear D gene. The germline V gene encodes CDR1 SGHVS and CDR2 FQNEAQ. V was pared by 6 bases and J by 2 bases, with 4 bases between. The CDR3 loop spans 11 amino acids. DNA of the CDR3: TGTGCCAGCAGGGGAAACACTGAAGCTTTCTTT. Its translation is CASRGNTEAFF.

J is TRBJ2-5 and V is TRBV5-6; D ambiguous. Germline loops: CDR1 SGHDT, CDR2 YYEEEE. This CDR3 contains 14 residues. The V end lost 4 bases, the J end lost 2 bases, and 12 bases lay between the germline ends. CDR3 protein: CASSLGIIQETQYF. The CDR3 DNA reads TGTGCCAGCAGCCTTGGGATTATTCAAGAGACCCAGTACTTC.

This chain connects TRBV7-9 to TRBJ1-5; D is unclear. The CDR3 is 13 residues long. Trimming removed 3 bases at V and 5 bases at J, with 8 bases between. Germline V gene sequence: CDR1 SEHNR, CDR2 FQNEAQ (reference sequence). The CDR3 spells CASSLRWDQPQHF. As DNA, the CDR3 is TGTGCCAGCAGCTTGCGTTGGGATCAGCCCCAGCATTTT.

The CDR3 here is CASSHLTGNTEAFF. For the CDR3, the DNA is TGCGCCAGCAGCCACCTGACGGGGAACACTGAAGCTTTCTTT. The chain couples TRBV4-1 to TRBJ1-1; no clear D gene. Trimming removed 3 bases from V and 1 base from J, with 9 bases in between. Germline-derived CDR1 and CDR2 are MGHRA and YSYEKL. CDR3 length equals 14 residues.

The chain joins TRBV4-3 to TRBJ2-1, with D possibly TRBD2 on 5 matching bases. The CDR3 has 16 amino acids. The V and J ends lost 4 bases and 5 bases respectively, with 18 bases between them. Germline CDR1 and CDR2: LGHNA and YSLEER. This CDR3 reads CASSRKTIEGNNEQFF. Here the CDR3 DNA reads TGCGCCAGCAGCCGAAAGACCATTGAGGGCAACAATGAGCAGTTCTTC.

This chain connects TRBV7-2 to TRBJ1-1; no reliable D call. This CDR3 contains 12 residues. Trimming took 6 bases from V and 5 from J, leaving 10 bases between them. The germline V gene has CDR1 SGHTA and CDR2 FQGNSA. The CDR3 bases are TGTGCCAGCAGTTGGGGAGCGACTGAAGCTTTCTTT. Translating it yields CASSWGATEAFF.

This sequence joins TRBV5-3 and TRBJ2-6; D is unclear. TRBV5-3 is flagged as an ORF with uncertain function. The CDR3 totals 17 residues. Trimming removed 1 base from V and 4 bases from J, with 15 bases in between. CDR3 coding DNA: TGTGCCAGAAGCTTGAGGCTTCGGACCCTAGGGGCCAACGTCCTGACTTTC. It encodes CARSLRLRTLGANVLTF.

This chain connects TRBV28 to TRBJ1-1; D call uncertain. V was trimmed by 1 base and J by 2 bases, leaving 11 bases between them. The germline gives CDR1 MDHEN, CDR2 SYDVKM. This CDR3 has 15 residues. The CDR3 loop reads CASSLSKVGNTEAFF. The CDR3 DNA reads as TGTGCCAGCAGTTTATCAAAAGTGGGAAACACTGAAGCTTTCTTT.

V usage is TRBV7-2 and J usage is TRBJ1-2; no reliable D call. The germline gives CDR1 SGHTA, CDR2 FQGNSA. This CDR3 is built from 11 residues. The ends were cut back, 6 bases at V and 7 bases at J, with 9 bases in the middle. The DNA of the CDR3 is TGTGCCAGCAGTCGCGATATTGGCTACACCTTC. Protein product: CASSRDIGYTF.

The rearrangement joins TRBV5-4 to TRBJ2-1, with D maybe TRBD1 (6 bases). The CDR3 extends over 15 amino acids. The V end lost 0 bases, the J end lost 6 bases, and 13 bases lay between the germline ends. Germline V CDR1 and CDR2: SGHNT, YYREEE (reference sequence). This CDR3 is CASSLDQPGANEQFF. The CDR3 DNA reads TGTGCCAGCAGCTTGGATCAGCCAGGGGCCAATGAGCAGTTCTTC.

The J gene is TRBJ2-7, the V gene TRBV11-2; possibly TRBD2 for D (6 bases). Trimming removed 5 bases at V and 6 bases at J, with 20 bases between. The CDR3 runs 15 residues. CDR1 and CDR2 (germline): SGHAT, FQNNGV. The CDR3 DNA reads TGTGCCAGCAGCCCGGGACTCATCCTTTTTCCCGAGCAGTACTTC. Protein sequence: CASSPGLILFPEQYF.

This clone was counted a single time. The CDR3 DNA reads as TGTGCCAGTACCGGGACTCCCGACTCTGGAAACACCATATATTTT. Translated: CASTGTPDSGNTIYF. The genes are TRBV19 and TRBJ1-3; TRBD1 is a possible D gene (5 bases). Trimming removed 7 bases from V and 0 bases from J, with 13 bases in between. Germline values: CDR1 LNHDA, CDR2 SQIVND (reference sequence). The CDR3 runs 15 residues.

This chain connects TRBV6-1 to TRBJ2-6, with D tentatively TRBD1 (5 bases). The germline gives CDR1 MNHNS, CDR2 SASEGT. V lost 5 bases, J lost 1 base, and 9 bases lay in between. The CDR3 consists of 15 residues. CDR3 nucleotides: TGTGCCAGCAGTAAGCAGGGTTCTGGGGCCAACGTCCTGACTTTC. Its translation: CASSKQGSGANVLTF.

This clone was picked up a small number of times. J is TRBJ1-5 and V is TRBV7-2; D ambiguous. This CDR3 is built from 12 residues. Trimming took off 4 bases at V and 7 bases at J, with 8 bases between the two ends. Germline CDR1 and CDR2: SGHTA and FQGNSA. The CDR3 is CASSYFQQPQHF. The CDR3 DNA reads as TGTGCCAGCAGCTATTTCCAACAGCCCCAGCATTTT.